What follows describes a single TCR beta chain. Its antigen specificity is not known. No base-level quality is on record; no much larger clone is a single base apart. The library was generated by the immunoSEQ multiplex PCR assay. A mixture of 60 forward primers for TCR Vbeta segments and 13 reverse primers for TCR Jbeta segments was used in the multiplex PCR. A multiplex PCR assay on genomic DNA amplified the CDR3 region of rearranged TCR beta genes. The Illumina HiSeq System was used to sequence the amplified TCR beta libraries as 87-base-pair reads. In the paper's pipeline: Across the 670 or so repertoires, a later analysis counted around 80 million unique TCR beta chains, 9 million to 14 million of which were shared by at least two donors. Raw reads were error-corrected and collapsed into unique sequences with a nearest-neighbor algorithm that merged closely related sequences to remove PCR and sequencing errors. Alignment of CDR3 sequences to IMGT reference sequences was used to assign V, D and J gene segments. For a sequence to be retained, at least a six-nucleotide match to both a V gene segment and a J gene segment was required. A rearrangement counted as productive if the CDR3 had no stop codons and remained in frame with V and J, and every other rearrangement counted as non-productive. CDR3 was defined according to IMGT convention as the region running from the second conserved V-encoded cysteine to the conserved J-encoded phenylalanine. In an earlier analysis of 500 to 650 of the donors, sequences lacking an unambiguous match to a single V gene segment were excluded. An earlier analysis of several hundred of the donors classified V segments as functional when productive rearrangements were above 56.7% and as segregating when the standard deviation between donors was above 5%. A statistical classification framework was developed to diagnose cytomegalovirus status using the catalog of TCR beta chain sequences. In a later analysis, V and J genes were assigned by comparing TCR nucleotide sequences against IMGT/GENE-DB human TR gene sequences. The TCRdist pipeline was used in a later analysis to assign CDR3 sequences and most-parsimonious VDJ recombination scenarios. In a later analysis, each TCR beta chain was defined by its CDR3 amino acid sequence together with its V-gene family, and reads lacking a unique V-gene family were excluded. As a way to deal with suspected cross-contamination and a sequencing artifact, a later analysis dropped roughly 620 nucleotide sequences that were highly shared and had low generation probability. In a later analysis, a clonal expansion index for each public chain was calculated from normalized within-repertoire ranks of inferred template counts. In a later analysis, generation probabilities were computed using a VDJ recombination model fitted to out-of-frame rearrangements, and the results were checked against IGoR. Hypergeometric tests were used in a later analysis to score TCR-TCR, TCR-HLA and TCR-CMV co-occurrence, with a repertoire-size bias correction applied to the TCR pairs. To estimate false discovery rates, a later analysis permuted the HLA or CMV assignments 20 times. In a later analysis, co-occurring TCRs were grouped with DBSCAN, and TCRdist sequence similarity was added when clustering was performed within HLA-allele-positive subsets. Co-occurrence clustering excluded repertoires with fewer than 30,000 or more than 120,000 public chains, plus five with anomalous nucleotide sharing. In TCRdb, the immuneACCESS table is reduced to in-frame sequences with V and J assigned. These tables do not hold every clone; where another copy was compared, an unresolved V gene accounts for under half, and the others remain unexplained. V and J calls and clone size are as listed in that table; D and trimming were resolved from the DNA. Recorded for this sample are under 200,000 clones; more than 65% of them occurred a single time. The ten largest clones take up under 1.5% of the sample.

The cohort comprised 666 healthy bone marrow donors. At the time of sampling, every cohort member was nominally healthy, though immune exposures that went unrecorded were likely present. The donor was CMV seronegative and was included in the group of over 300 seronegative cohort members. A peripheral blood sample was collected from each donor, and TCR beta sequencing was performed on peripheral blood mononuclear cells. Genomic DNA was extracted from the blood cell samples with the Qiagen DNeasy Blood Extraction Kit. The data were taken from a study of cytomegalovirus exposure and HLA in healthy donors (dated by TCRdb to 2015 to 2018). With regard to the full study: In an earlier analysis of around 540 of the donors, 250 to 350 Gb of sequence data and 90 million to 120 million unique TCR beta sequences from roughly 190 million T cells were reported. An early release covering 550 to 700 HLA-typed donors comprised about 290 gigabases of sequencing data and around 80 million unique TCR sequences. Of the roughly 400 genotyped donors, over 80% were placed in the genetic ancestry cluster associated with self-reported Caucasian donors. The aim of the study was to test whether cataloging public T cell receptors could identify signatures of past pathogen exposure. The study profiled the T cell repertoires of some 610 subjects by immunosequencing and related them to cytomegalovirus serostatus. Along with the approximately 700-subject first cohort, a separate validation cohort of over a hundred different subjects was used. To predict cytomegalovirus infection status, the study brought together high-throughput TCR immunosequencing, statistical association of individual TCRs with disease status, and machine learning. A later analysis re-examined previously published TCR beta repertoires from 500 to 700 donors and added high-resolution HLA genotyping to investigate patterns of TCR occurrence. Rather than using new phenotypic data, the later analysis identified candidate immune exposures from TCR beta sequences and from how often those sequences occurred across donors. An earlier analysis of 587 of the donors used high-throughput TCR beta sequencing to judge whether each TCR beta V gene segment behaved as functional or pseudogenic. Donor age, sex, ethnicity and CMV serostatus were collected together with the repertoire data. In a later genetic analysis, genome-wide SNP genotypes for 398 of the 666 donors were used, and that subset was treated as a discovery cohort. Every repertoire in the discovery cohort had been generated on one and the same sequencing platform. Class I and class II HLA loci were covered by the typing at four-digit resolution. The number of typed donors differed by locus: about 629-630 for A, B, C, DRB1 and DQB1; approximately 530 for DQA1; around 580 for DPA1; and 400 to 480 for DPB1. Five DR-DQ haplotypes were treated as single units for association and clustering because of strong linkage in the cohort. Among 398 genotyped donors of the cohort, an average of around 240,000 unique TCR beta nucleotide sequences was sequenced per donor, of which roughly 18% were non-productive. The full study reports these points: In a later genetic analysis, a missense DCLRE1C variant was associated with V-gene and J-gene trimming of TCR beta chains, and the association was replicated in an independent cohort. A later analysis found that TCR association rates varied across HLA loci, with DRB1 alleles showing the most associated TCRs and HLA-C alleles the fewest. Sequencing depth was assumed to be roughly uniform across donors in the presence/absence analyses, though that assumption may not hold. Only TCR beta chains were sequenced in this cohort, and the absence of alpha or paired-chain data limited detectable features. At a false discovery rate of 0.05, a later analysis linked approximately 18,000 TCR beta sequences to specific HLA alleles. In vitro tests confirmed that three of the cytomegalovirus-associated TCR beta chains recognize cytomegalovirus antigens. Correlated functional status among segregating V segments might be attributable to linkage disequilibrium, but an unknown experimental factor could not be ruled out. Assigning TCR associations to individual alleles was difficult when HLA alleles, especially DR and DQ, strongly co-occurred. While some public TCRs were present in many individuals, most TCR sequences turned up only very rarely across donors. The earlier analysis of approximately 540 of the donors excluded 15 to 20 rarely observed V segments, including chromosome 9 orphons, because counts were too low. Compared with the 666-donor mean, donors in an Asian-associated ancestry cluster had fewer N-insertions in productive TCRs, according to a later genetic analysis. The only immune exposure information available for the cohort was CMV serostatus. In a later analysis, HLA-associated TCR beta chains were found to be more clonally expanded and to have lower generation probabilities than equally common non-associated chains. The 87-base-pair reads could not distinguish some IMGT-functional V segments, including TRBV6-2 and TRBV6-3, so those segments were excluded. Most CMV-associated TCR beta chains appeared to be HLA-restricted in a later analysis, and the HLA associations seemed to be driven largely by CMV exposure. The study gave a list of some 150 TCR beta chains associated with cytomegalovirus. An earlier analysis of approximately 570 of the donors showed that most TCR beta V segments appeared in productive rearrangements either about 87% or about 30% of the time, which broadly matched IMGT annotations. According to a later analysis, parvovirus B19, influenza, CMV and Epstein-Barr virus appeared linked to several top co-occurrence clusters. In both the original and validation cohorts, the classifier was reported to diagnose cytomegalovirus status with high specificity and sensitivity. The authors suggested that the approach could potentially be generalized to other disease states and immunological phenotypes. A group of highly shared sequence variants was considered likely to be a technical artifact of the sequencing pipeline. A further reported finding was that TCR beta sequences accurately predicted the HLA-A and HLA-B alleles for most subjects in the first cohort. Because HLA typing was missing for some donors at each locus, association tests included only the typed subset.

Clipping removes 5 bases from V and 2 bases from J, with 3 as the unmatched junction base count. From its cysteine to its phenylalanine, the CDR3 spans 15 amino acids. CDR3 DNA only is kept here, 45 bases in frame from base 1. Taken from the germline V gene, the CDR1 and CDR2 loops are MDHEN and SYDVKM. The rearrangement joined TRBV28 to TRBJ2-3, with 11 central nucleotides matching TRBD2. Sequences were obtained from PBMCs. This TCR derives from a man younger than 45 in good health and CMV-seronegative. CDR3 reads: CASSTSGGDTDTQYF. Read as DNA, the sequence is TGTGCCAGCAGTACTAGCGGGGGCGACACAGATACGCAGTATTTT.